This is a list of T cell receptor beta chains from one sample in a study of cytotoxic CD8 clonotypes in ibrutinib-treated CLL. The assay was immunoSEQ multiplex PCR, and TCRdb's table has in-frame clones only and misses some. Of fewer than 400,000 clones in the sample, about 64% were seen once. Sequenced here: PBMCs, sampled after 36 months of ibrutinib treatment. The receptors here all came from a human donor with chronic lymphocytic leukemia. Each CDR3 is given with its conserved first and last residue. A D gene is named only where the DNA matches it firmly. Not all rows give a size; the values are once, few, many and, for expanded clones, a class.

.	.	TRBJ1-2	TRBV10-2	CASSETTGWDGYTF	TGCGCCAGCAGTGAGACGACAGGCTGGGACGGCTACACCTTC
TRBD1	.	TRBJ1-2	TRBV28	CASSSSTGFGYTF	TGTGCCAGCAGTTCCTCGACAGGGTTCGGCTACACCTTC
.	.	TRBJ2-3	TRBV15	CATSRAHRLATSTDTQYF	TGTGCCACCAGCAGAGCTCATCGGCTTGCTACTAGCACAGATACGCAGTATTTT
.	.	TRBJ2-2	TRBV2	CASSVLAKGGELFF	TGTGCCAGCAGTGTACTCGCAAAGGGCGGGGAGCTGTTTTTT
TRBD1	.	TRBJ1-6	TRBV2	CASSRDRDSPLHF	TGTGCCAGCAGCCGGGACAGGGATTCACCCCTCCACTTT
.	.	TRBJ2-5	TRBV7-2	CASSQGSPGTQYF	TGTGCCAGCAGCCAGGGGTCCCCGGGGACCCAGTACTTC
TRBD1	.	TRBJ2-2	TRBV29-1	CSVATGVDTGELFF	TGCAGCGTTGCGACAGGGGTGGACACCGGGGAGCTGTTTTTT
.	.	TRBJ2-3	TRBV29-1	CSFHGLPSLAFSDTQYF	TGCAGCTTCCATGGACTTCCGAGCTTAGCTTTTTCGGATACGCAGTATTTT
TRBD1	few	TRBJ1-1	TRBV29-1	CSAGQGPEAFF	TGCAGCGCTGGACAGGGACCTGAAGCTTTCTTT
TRBD2	.	TRBJ2-5	TRBV14	CASSIRTSGVETQYF	TGTGCCAGCAGCATACGGACTAGCGGAGTGGAGACCCAGTACTTC
TRBD1	.	TRBJ2-7	TRBV7-9	CASRPGTGDDEQYF	TGTGCCAGCAGGCCCGGGACAGGTGACGACGAGCAGTACTTC
.	.	TRBJ2-3	TRBV5-1	CASSLEAERSTDTQYF	TGCGCCAGCAGCTTGGAAGCGGAGCGTAGCACAGATACGCAGTATTTT
.	.	TRBJ2-1	TRBV18	CASSPRGFGYNEQFF	TGTGCCAGCTCACCGAGAGGGTTCGGATACAATGAGCAGTTCTTC
.	.	TRBJ2-1	TRBV28	CASSPRFLDWQFF	TGTGCCAGCAGCCCCCGGTTTCTCGACTGGCAGTTCTTC
.	.	TRBJ1-3	TRBV7-3	CASSLGTDSGNTIYF	TGTGCCAGCAGCTTAGGAACGGACTCTGGAAACACCATATATTTT
.	.	TRBJ1-1	TRBV27	CASSLVVGTEAFF	TGTGCCAGCAGTTTGGTGGTGGGCACTGAAGCTTTCTTT
TRBD2	few	TRBJ2-3	TRBV7-2	CASSFFPSGRPTDTQYF	TGTGCCAGCAGCTTTTTCCCTAGCGGGAGGCCCACAGATACGCAGTATTTT
TRBD1	.	TRBJ1-1	TRBV10-3	CAIRPNRGGTEAFF	TGTGCCATCAGACCTAACAGGGGAGGGACTGAAGCTTTCTTT
.	.	TRBJ1-2	TRBV9	CASSSGVGPNYGYTF	TGTGCCAGCAGCTCCGGAGTCGGGCCTAACTATGGCTACACCTTC
.	few	TRBJ1-1	TRBV5-1	CASSLAGVDTEAFF	TGCGCCAGCAGCTTGGCAGGGGTGGACACTGAAGCTTTCTTT
.	.	TRBJ2-7	TRBV11-3	CASSFMTGLGYEQYF	TGTGCCAGCAGCTTTATGACGGGACTTGGTTACGAGCAGTACTTC
.	few	TRBJ1-2	TRBV5-4	CASSIDSNYGYTF	TGTGCCAGCAGCATCGACAGCAACTATGGCTACACCTTC
TRBD2	once	TRBJ2-3	TRBV6-6	CASSYVAGGTDTQYF	TGTGCCAGCAGTTACGTGGCGGGGGGCACAGATACGCAGTATTTT
.	.	TRBJ1-1	TRBV10-3	CAISGSPNTEAFF	TGTGCCATCAGTGGTTCCCCGAACACTGAAGCTTTCTTT
TRBD1	.	TRBJ2-3	TRBV29-1	CSARTGDTDTQYF	TGCAGCGCCCGGACAGGGGACACAGATACGCAGTATTTT
.	.	TRBJ2-7	TRBV5-1	CASSPVLGRDYEQYF	TGCGCCAGCAGCCCGGTCCTGGGGAGAGACTACGAGCAGTACTTC
TRBD1	few	TRBJ1-5	TRBV5-1	CASSPGQGRQPQHF	TGCGCCAGCAGCCCGGGACAGGGTCGACAGCCCCAGCATTTT
.	few	TRBJ2-6	TRBV6-4	CATSQSSGANVLTF	TGTGCCACCTCCCAGTCTTCAGGGGCCAACGTCCTGACTTTC
.	few	TRBJ1-2	TRBV9	CASTSPKGGYGYTF	TGTGCCAGCACCTCACCCAAGGGGGGCTATGGCTACACCTTC
.	.	TRBJ2-2	TRBV19	CASSEGPGELFF	TGTGCCAGTAGTGAGGGTCCCGGGGAGCTGTTTTTT
TRBD1	.	TRBJ2-3	TRBV5-4	CASSTGDRGPSDTQYF	TGTGCCAGCAGTACCGGTGACAGGGGGCCTTCAGATACGCAGTATTTT
TRBD1	once	TRBJ1-1	TRBV5-8	CASSPYRGLRNTEAFF	TGTGCCAGCAGCCCGTACAGGGGGCTGAGGAACACTGAAGCTTTCTTT
TRBD2	.	TRBJ2-3	TRBV11-2	CASSSPWGGTSTDTQYF	TGTGCCAGCAGCTCGCCCTGGGGGGGGACCAGCACAGATACGCAGTATTTT
TRBD2	.	TRBJ2-3	TRBV5-1	CASSPGLARGTDTQYF	TGCGCCAGCAGCCCAGGACTAGCGCGGGGCACAGATACGCAGTATTTT
.	many	TRBJ1-2	TRBV6-6	CASRLQAGGYTF	TGTGCCAGCAGGTTGCAGGCTGGGGGCTACACCTTC
TRBD1	.	TRBJ2-6	TRBV7-3	CASSLSGRGLGANVLTF	TGTGCCAGCAGCTTAAGCGGCAGGGGGCTGGGGGCCAACGTCCTGACTTTC
.	.	TRBJ2-3	TRBV29-1	CSVGPLTIWDTQYF	TGCAGCGTTGGGCCCCTCACGATTTGGGATACGCAGTATTTT
.	.	TRBJ2-2	TRBV29-1	CSVAGRYSGELFF	TGCAGCGTTGCGGGTCGGTATTCCGGGGAGCTGTTTTTT
.	few	TRBJ2-7	TRBV29-1	CSVDAPGSYEQYF	TGCAGCGTTGACGCCCCGGGGTCCTACGAGCAGTACTTC
.	few	TRBJ1-1	TRBV25-1	CASRARGTVNTEAFF	TGTGCCAGCAGGGCTCGAGGGACCGTGAACACTGAAGCTTTCTTT
TRBD1	.	TRBJ1-3	TRBV23-1	CASSQEVSRQGGSGNTIYF	TGCGCCAGCAGTCAAGAGGTCTCCAGACAGGGAGGATCTGGAAACACCATATATTTT
.	.	TRBJ2-3	TRBV7-3	CASSLGRWDTQYF	TGTGCCAGCAGCTTAGGGAGATGGGATACGCAGTATTTT
.	few	TRBJ2-7	TRBV18	CASSPGSEQYF	TGTGCCAGCTCACCAGGATCCGAGCAGTACTTC
TRBD2	.	TRBJ2-3	TRBV7-2	CASSLVASGKLTSTDTQYF	TGTGCCAGCAGCTTAGTAGCTAGCGGGAAGCTAACTAGCACAGATACGCAGTATTTT
.	.	TRBJ1-2	TRBV19	CASSIRQVNYGYTF	TGTGCCAGTAGTATCCGTCAGGTTAACTATGGCTACACCTTC
.	.	TRBJ2-5	TRBV11-2	CASSYHGETQYF	TGTGCCAGCAGTTACCACGGGGAGACCCAGTACTTC
.	.	TRBJ1-4	TRBV2	CASSKGWEKLFF	TGTGCCAGCAGTAAGGGATGGGAAAAACTGTTTTTT
TRBD1	.	TRBJ2-7	TRBV5-4	CASSLETGGNEQYF	TGTGCCAGCAGCTTGGAGACAGGGGGGAACGAGCAGTACTTC